This TCR beta chain derives from a study of shared clonotypes between healthy human individuals. About the research overall: Each donor's CD8 memory used one plate, CD8 naive two, each CD4 subset three.

Sequencing used immunoSEQ multiplex PCR; TCRdb keeps in-frame clones, though not all of them. The sample records roughly 300,000 clones, less than 85% being singletons. CDR3 length equals 12 residues. Trimming left V 3 bases short and J 6 bases short, with 8 bases between. CDR1 KGHSH and CDR2 LQKENI come from the germline V gene. This clonotype originated in a man between 25 and 39 years old in good health. The chain uses TRBV18 and TRBJ1-1; D is unresolved. Sample: memory CD4+ T cells sorted from blood. Subset of the sample: CD45RA-negative fraction. The CDR3 DNA follows: TGTGCCAGCTCACCTTCCGGACCTGAAGCTTTCTTT. Protein sequence: CASSPSGPEAFF.